What follows are 12 T cell receptor beta chains derived from one specimen sequenced in a study of blood T cell repertoires in COVID-19 (dated by TCRdb to the early 2020s). Library preparation employed the immunoSEQ multiplex PCR assay. In TCRdb, the immuneACCESS table is reduced to in-frame sequences with V and J assigned. These tables do not hold every clone; where another copy was compared, an unresolved V gene accounts for under half, and the others remain unexplained. Counted in this sample were 110,000 to 150,000 clones; 75% to 85% of them appeared once. Approximately 10% of the sample rests with the top ten. Sequencing was done on a sample of peripheral blood. The receptors derive from a man between 60 and 75 years old with active or convalescent COVID-19.

This chain connects TRBV11-2 to TRBJ2-5; 9 bases agree with TRBD2. The CDR3 is 17 amino acids. J lost 2 bases, V lost 5 bases, and 12 bases had no gene match. Germline V CDR1 and CDR2: SGHAT, FQNNGV. The CDR3 sequence: CASSASYSGGEQETQYF. The DNA for the CDR3 is TGTGCCAGCAGCGCGAGTTATAGCGGGGGAGAACAAGAGACCCAGTACTTC. The entire variable domain, with the rest obtained from reference TRBV11-2 and TRBJ2-5, is as follows: EAGVAQSPRYKIIEKRQSVAFWCNPISGHATLYWYQQILGQGPKLLIQFQNNGVVDDSQLPKDRFSAERLKGVDSTLKIQPAKLEDSAVYLCASSASYSGGEQETQYFGPGTRLLVL.

The chain couples TRBV27 to TRBJ2-1; TRBD2 matches at 13 bases. The CDR3 extends over 19 amino acids. V lost 8 bases and J lost 0; bases outside the gene matches: 13. Germline CDR1 reads MNHEY; CDR2 reads SMNVEV (reference sequence). In nucleotides, the CDR3 is TGTGCCAGCGGATCTTCGGGACTAGCGGGGTTTCCCTCCTACAATGAGCAGTTCTTC. This encodes CASGSSGLAGFPSYNEQFF.

The CDR3 DNA is TGTGCCAGCAGTTCGACCGGGACAGGGGCCCAAGAGACCCAGTACTTC. Translated: CASSSTGTGAQETQYF. The rearrangement joins TRBV7-2 to TRBJ2-5, with 10 positions matching TRBD1. The trim removed 6 bases at V and 1 base at J, leaving 8 bases unmatched. This CDR3 is 16 amino acids long. The germline V gene encodes CDR1 SGHTA and CDR2 FQGNSA.

V usage is TRBV24-1 and J usage is TRBJ2-1; 7 positions match TRBD2. The V gene end was trimmed by 3 bases and the J gene end by 5 bases; junction bases not matched to a gene: 9. Germline lookup yields CDR1 KGHDR and CDR2 SFDVKD. The CDR3 consists of 16 residues. The CDR3 reads CATSDGDYRLNNEQFF. For the CDR3, the DNA is TGTGCCACCAGTGATGGGGACTACCGACTGAACAATGAGCAGTTCTTC.

V usage is TRBV4-1 and J usage is TRBJ2-3; TRBD2 matches at 8 bases. After removal of 1 base from V and 0 bases from J, the junction contained 6 bases not matched to a gene. The CDR3 runs to 17 residues. CDR1 is MGHRA and CDR2 is YSYEKL in the germline V gene. CDR3 nucleotides: TGCGCCAGCAGCCAAGTACTAGCGGTCCTAAGCACAGATACGCAGTATTTT. The encoded protein is CASSQVLAVLSTDTQYF.

This chain's CDR3 is CSVGDRVKGETQYF. The CDR3 coding sequence is TGCAGCGTGGGGGACAGGGTGAAGGGAGAGACCCAGTACTTC. The gene calls are TRBV29-1 and TRBJ2-5, with 9 nucleotides matching TRBD1. CDR1 is SQVTM and CDR2 is ANQGSEA in the germline V gene. J was trimmed by 4 bases and V by 6 bases; bases with no gene match: 9. CDR3 length: 14 residues.

The chain couples TRBV5-1 to TRBJ2-5, with no clear D. The germline gives CDR1 SGHRS, CDR2 YFSETQ. The V and J ends lost 0 bases and 4 bases respectively, with 10 bases between them. CDR3 length: 14 amino acids. The CDR3 reads CASSLGSSVETQYF. The CDR3 bases are TGCGCCAGCAGCTTGGGTTCCAGCGTAGAGACCCAGTACTTC.

The V and J genes are TRBV29-1 and TRBJ1-2; 7 bases map to TRBD1. Trimming took 2 bases from V and 6 from J; bases not matched to a gene: 3. Germline V CDR1 and CDR2: SQVTM, ANQGSEA. The CDR3 length is 12 residues. This CDR3 reads CSVESRGDGYTF. The DNA for the CDR3 is TGCAGCGTTGAAAGCAGGGGGGATGGCTACACCTTC.

The gene calls are TRBV19 and TRBJ2-1; D is possibly TRBD2 (6 bases). Trimming left V 5 bases short and J 4 bases short, with 15 bases between. In germline, CDR1 is LNHDA, CDR2 SQIVND (reference sequence). CDR3 size: 15 residues. CDR3 nucleotides: TGTGCCAGTAGTCCCCGTCGTAGCGGATACAATGAGCAGTTCTTC. This translates into CASSPRRSGYNEQFF.

The rearrangement uses TRBV24-1 and TRBJ2-1, with 8 positions matching TRBD2. The CDR3 contains 19 residues. The germline CDR1 and CDR2 sequences are KGHDR and SFDVKD. The trim removed 9 bases at V and 0 bases at J, leaving 18 bases unmatched. CDR3 nucleotides: TGTGCCACCGCAGGGGAAGCGGGAGAGACCGAGAGCTCCTACAATGAGCAGTTCTTC. This encodes CATAGEAGETESSYNEQFF.

This clone was recorded only once. This chain uses TRBV18 with TRBJ2-5, with 7 bases aligning to TRBD2. Germline CDR1 and CDR2: KGHSH and LQKENI. CDR3 length: 18 residues. Trimming cost V 1 base and J 5 bases; bases outside gene matches: 16. CDR3 amino acids: CASSPRNLLAGDTETQYF. Written as DNA, the CDR3 is TGTGCCAGCTCACCACGCAACCTCCTGGCGGGAGACACGGAGACCCAGTACTTC.

V is TRBV14 and J is TRBJ1-1; D may be TRBD1 (5 bases). V shed 2 bases and J shed 5 bases, with 12 bases lying between them. The CDR3 totals 14 residues. Germline lookup yields CDR1 SGHDN and CDR2 FVKESK. Written as DNA, the CDR3 is TGTGCCAGCAGCCAATTTCAGGGAAGTACTGAAGCTTTCTTT. It translates to CASSQFQGSTEAFF.